This T cell receptor (beta chain) is drawn from a study of T cell responses to AZD1222 COVID-19 vaccine. The study's findings and limits: Most donors were white British, females outnumbered males, and clonal diversity was possibly underestimated.

The germline V gene has CDR1 GTSNPN and CDR2 SVGIG (reference sequence). The CDR3 consists of 15 residues. As regards this clone: What it binds is unknown.

Using immunoSEQ multiplex PCR, the repertoire was profiled, and TCRdb retains in-frame clones only, with some absent. The profile shows roughly 150,000 clones, roughly 91% of them singletons. This sequence originates from an adult who received the AZD1222 COVID-19 vaccine. The genes are TRBV30 and TRBJ1-6; D is possibly TRBD1 (6 bases). Sequenced material: peripheral blood, taken 28 days after the second AZD1222 dose. This CDR3 is CACIGQSSYNSPLHF. In DNA, the CDR3 is TGTGCTTGCATCGGACAGAGCTCCTATAATTCACCCCTCCACTTT.